The entry that follows covers one TCR beta chain sequence. The source of the sample is a study of response to subunit inactivated influenza vaccine. One entry per CDR3 protein, called by TCRdb with MiXCR from the RT-PCR reads. The data show more than 700,000 distinct CDR3 sequences, about 20% seen once. V dropped 1 base and J dropped 2 bases, with 9 bases sitting between them. This CDR3 has 15 amino acids. CDR1 and CDR2 (germline): SEHNR, FQNEAQ (reference sequence). Specimen: PBMCs from blood, collected 4 to 6 days after vaccination. The source of this sequence is a man aged 45 to 65 who received an inactivated influenza vaccine. The chain links TRBV7-9 to TRBJ1-3; unclear D gene. CDR3 nucleotides: TGTGCCAGCAGCTTAGGAGAAGTCGCTGGAAACACCATATATTTT. Protein: CASSLGEVAGNTIYF. Drawing the rest from reference TRBV7-9 and TRBJ1-3, the complete variable domain is DTGVSQNPRHKITKRGQNVTFRCDPISEHNRLYWYRQTLGQGPEFLTYFQNEAQLEKSRLLSDRFSAERPKGSFSTLEIQRTEQGDSAMYLCASSLGEVAGNTIYFGEGSWLTVV.